This section outlines one T cell receptor beta chain sequence together with its context. Its cognate antigen is unknown. This record belongs to a study of lymphopenia after photon versus proton radiotherapy. Study-level points and caveats: Authors raise, but do not show, better survival with proton therapy. Post-nadir diversity loss with photons came from oligoclonal expansion, particularly CD8+ Temra cells. Post-nadir TCR diversity decline inversely tracked overall survival among those who died. Under photons, naive T cells and diversity fell while effector/memory populations rose.

Germline trimming cut 6 bases from V and 5 bases from J; bases unmatched to any gene: 5. Germline CDR1 SGDLS, CDR2 YYNGEE. CDR3 length: 13 amino acids. The data were produced by immunoSEQ multiplex PCR, yet TCRdb's version contains in-frame clones alone and is incomplete. The data contain approximately 30,000 clones, 90% to 95% of them seen just once; the ten biggest clones take up roughly 0.71%. V gene TRBV9 combines with J gene TRBJ1-2; TRBD1 matches at 9 bases. This receptor was taken from a woman between 50 and 59 years old with cholangiocarcinoma. Sequencing was performed on peripheral blood, taken from a patient treated with photon-based radiotherapy. CDR3 region: CASKGTGSYGYTF. Written as DNA, the CDR3 is TGTGCCAGCAAAGGGACAGGGAGTTATGGCTACACCTTC.